The 6 T cell receptor beta chains below come from one sample, sequenced in a study of control samples from healthy donors and cancer patients. The repertoire was sequenced with immunoSEQ multiplex PCR; TCRdb's copy has only in-frame clones and lacks some. The table has 130,000 to 150,000 clones, 80% to 95% seen once; the top ten hold roughly 5.5%. The sequenced sample consisted of blood. These receptor sequences come from a young man in good health.

The chain carries TRBV7-2 and TRBJ2-1; 8 positions agree with TRBD2. The CDR3 extends over 13 amino acids. V was pared by 8 bases and J by 7 bases, with 7 bases of the junction left unmatched. Germline values: CDR1 SGHTA, CDR2 FQGNSA. The CDR3 DNA is TGTGCCAGCCTAACTAGCGGTCCTAATGAGCAGTTCTTC. It yields the protein CASLTSGPNEQFF.

V and J are TRBV7-8 and TRBJ1-2; D possibly corresponds to TRBD1 (6 bases). Trimming removed 3 bases from V and 2 bases from J, with 19 bases in between. The germline CDR1 and CDR2 sequences are SGHVS and FQNEAQ. The CDR3 extends over 17 amino acids. The CDR3 protein is CASSFSIAGGRNYGYTF. In nucleotides, the CDR3 is TGTGCCAGCAGCTTTAGCATCGCGGGGGGCCGGAACTATGGCTACACCTTC.

This clone was seen just once. The rearrangement uses TRBV6-6 and TRBJ1-1; TRBD1 is a possible D gene (6 bases). CDR3 length equals 12 residues. Germline CDR1 reads MNHNY; CDR2 reads SVGAGI (reference sequence). The V end lost 10 bases, the J end lost 1 base, and 10 bases lay between the germline ends. The CDR3 loop reads CATGDRNTEAFF. CDR3 in DNA: TGTGCCACAGGGGATAGGAACACTGAAGCTTTCTTT.

This chain links TRBV4-3 with TRBJ2-7; D is undetermined. Per the germline V gene, CDR1 is LGHNA and CDR2 is YSLEER. The CDR3 runs to 14 residues. The germline V and J ends were trimmed by 0 bases and 2 bases, with 8 bases remaining between them. In nucleotides, the CDR3 is TGCGCCAGCAGCCAAGAGGCCTCTCCCTACGAGCAGTACTTC. This gives the protein CASSQEASPYEQYF.

V is TRBV19 and J is TRBJ1-5; D remains ambiguous. V was cut by 4 bases and J by 4 bases, with 11 bases left in between. CDR3 length equals 14 residues. Germline CDR1 reads LNHDA; CDR2 reads SQIVND (reference sequence). As DNA, the CDR3 is TGTGCCAGTAGTACCCCGGGGTGGAATCAGCCCCAGCATTTT. Its protein product is CASSTPGWNQPQHF. The full variable domain, in which reference TRBV19 and TRBJ1-5 provide the parts outside the CDR3, is DGGITQSPKYLFRKEGQNVTLSCEQNLNHDAMYWYRQDPGQGLRLIYYSQIVNDFQKGDIAEGYSVSREKKESFPLTVTSAQKNPTAFYLCASSTPGWNQPQHFGDGTRLSIL.

The V call is TRBV12-3 or TRBV12-4, the J call TRBJ2-3; D might be TRBD1 (6 bases). V lost 9 bases, J lost 9 bases, and 16 bases lay in between. The CDR3 loop spans 12 amino acids. Here the CDR3 reads CASRTEGETQYF. In DNA form, the CDR3 reads TGTGCCAGTAGGACCGAGGGGGAGACGCAGTATTTT.